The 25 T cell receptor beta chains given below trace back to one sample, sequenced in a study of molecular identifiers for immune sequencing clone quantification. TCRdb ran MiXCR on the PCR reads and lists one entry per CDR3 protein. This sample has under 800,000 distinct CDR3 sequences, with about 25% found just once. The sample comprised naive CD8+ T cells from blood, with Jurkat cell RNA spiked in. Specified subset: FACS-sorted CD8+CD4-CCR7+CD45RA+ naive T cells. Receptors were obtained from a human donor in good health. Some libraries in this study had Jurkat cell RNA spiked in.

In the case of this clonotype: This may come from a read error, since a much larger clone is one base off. CDR3 amino acids: CASSPATSPNTEAFF. CDR3 nucleotide sequence: TGTGCCAGCAGCCCCGCTACCAGCCCGAACACTGAAGCTTTCTTT. This rearrangement joins TRBV7-9 to TRBJ1-1; D is uncertain. Trimming pared 5 bases from V and 1 base from J, leaving 14 bases between. Germline assignment: CDR1 SEHNR and CDR2 FQNEAQ (reference sequence). The CDR3 covers 15 residues.

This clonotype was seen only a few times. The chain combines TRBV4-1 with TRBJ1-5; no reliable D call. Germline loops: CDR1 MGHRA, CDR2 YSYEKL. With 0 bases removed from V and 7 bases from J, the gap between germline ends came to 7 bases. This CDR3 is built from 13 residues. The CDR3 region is CASSQDLYQPQHF. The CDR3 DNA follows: TGCGCCAGCAGCCAAGATCTTTACCAGCCCCAGCATTTT.

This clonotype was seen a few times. The CDR3 bases are TGTGCCAGCAGCCACGTGCTAGGGGCTACAGATACGCAGTATTTT. Translated: CASSHVLGATDTQYF. V gene TRBV3-1 combines with J gene TRBJ2-3; perhaps TRBD1 as D (5 bases). Trimming pared 3 bases from V and 3 bases from J, leaving 13 bases between. CDR3 length: 15 amino acids. Germline V gives CDR1 LGHDT, CDR2 YNNKEL (reference sequence).

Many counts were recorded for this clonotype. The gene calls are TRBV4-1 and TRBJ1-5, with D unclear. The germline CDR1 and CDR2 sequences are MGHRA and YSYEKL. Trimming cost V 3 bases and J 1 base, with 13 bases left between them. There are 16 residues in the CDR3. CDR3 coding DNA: TGCGCCAGCAGCCAGTTCGGGGATTTAAGCAATCAGCCCCAGCATTTT. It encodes CASSQFGDLSNQPQHF.

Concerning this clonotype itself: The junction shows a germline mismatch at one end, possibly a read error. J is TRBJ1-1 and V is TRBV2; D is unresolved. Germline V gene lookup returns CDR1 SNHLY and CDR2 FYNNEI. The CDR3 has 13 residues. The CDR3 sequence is CASSELASPEASF. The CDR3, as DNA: TGTGCCAGCAGTGAACTAGCTTCCCCTGAAGCTTCCTTT. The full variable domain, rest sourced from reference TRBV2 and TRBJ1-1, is EPEVTQTPSHQVTQMGQEVILRCVPISNHLYFYWYRQILGQKVEFLVSFYNNEISEKSEIFDDQFSVERPDGSNFTLKIRSTKLEDSAMYFCASSELASPEASFGQGTRLTVV.

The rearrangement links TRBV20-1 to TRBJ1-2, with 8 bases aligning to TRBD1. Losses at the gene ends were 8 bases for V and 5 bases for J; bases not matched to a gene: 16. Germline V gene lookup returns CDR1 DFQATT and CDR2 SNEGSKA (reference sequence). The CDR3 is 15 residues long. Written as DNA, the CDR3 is TGCAGTACCCCCAAAGGGGAGAGACAGGGGTATGGCTACACCTTC. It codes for CSTPKGERQGYGYTF.

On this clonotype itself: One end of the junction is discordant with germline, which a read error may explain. For the CDR3, the DNA is TGCGCCAGCAGCCTCAGTCGGGACAGTAATCAGCCCCAGCAATTT. Protein sequence: CASSLSRDSNQPQQF. V usage is TRBV4-3 and J usage is TRBJ1-5, with 7 bases matching TRBD1. The germline V gene encodes CDR1 LGHNA and CDR2 YSLEER. The CDR3 is 15 amino acids.

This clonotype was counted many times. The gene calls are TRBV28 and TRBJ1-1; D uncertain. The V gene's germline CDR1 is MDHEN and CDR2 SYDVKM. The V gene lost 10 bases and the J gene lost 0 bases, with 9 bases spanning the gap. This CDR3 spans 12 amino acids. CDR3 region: CATDYLNTEAFF. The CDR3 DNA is TGTGCCACCGACTATCTGAACACTGAAGCTTTCTTT.

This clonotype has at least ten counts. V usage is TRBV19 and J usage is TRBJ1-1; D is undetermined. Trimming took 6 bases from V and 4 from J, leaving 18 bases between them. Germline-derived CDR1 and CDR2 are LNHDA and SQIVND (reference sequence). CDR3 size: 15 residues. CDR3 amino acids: CASRPLNTVLTEAFF. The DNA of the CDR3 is TGTGCCAGTAGACCCCTCAACACCGTCCTCACTGAAGCTTTCTTT.

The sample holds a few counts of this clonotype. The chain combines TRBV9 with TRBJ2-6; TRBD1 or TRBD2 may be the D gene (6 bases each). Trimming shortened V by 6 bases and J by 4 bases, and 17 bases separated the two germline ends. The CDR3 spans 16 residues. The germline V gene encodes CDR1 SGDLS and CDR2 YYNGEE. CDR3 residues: CASTHPGEEGANVLTF. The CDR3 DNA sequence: TGTGCCAGCACCCACCCAGGGGAGGAGGGGGCCAACGTCCTGACTTTC.

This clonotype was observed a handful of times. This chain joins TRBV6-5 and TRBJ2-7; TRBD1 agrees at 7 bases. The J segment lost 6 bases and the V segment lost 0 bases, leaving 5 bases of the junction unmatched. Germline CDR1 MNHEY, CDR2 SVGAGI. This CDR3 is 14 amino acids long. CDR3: CASSYSGTGVEQYF. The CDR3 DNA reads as TGTGCCAGCAGTTACTCGGGTACAGGGGTCGAGCAGTACTTC.

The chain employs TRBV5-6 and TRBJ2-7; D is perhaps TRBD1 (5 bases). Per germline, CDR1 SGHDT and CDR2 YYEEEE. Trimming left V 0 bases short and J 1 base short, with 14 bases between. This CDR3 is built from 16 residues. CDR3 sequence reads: CASSLVSGLGSYEQYF. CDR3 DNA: TGTGCCAGCAGCTTGGTGTCAGGGTTAGGATCCTACGAGCAGTACTTC.

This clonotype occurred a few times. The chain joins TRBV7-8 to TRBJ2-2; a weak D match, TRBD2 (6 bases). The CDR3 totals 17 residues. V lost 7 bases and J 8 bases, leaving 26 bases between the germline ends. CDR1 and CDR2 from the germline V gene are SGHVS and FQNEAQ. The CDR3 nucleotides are TGTGCCAGCATCGGGGTGGGAGGAACACCGAAAGGAGGGGAGCTGTTTTTT. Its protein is CASIGVGGTPKGGELFF.

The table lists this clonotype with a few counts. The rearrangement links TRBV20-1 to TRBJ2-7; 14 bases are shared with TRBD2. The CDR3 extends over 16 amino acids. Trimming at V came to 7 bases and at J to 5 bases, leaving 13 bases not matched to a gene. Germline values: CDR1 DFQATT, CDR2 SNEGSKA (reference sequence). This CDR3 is CSVKGLGLAGVHEQYF. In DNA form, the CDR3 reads TGCAGTGTCAAAGGGCTGGGACTAGCGGGAGTTCACGAGCAGTACTTC.

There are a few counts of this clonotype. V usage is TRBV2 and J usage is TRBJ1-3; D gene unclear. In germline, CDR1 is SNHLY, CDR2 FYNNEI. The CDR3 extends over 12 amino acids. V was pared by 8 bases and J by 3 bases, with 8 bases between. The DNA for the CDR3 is TGTGCCAGCCCTATTAATGGAAACACCATATATTTT. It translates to CASPINGNTIYF.

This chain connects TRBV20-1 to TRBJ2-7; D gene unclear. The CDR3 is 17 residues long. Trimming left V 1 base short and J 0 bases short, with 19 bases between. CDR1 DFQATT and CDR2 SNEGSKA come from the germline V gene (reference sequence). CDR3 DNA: TGCAGTGCTAGAGCTTCGTTTACGACGCAGAGCTCCTACGAGCAGTACTTC. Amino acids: CSARASFTTQSSYEQYF.

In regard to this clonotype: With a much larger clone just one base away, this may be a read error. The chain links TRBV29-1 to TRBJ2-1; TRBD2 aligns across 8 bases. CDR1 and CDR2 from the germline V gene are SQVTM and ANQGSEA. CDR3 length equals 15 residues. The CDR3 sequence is CSVESGAGVLNEQLF. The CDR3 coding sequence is TGCAGCGTTGAATCTGGAGCGGGAGTATTGAATGAGCAGCTCTTC.

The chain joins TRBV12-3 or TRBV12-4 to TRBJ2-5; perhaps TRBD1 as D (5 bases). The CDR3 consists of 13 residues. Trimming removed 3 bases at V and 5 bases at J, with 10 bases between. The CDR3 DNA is TGTGCCAGCAGTTTCAGGGAATCGGAGACCCAGTACTTC. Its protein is CASSFRESETQYF.

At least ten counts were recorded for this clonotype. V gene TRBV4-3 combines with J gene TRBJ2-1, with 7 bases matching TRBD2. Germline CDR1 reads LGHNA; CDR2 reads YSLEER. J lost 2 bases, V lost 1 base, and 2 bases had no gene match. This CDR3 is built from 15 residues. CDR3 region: CASSQVRGAYNEQFF. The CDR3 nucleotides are TGCGCCAGCAGCCAAGTCCGGGGGGCCTACAATGAGCAGTTCTTC.

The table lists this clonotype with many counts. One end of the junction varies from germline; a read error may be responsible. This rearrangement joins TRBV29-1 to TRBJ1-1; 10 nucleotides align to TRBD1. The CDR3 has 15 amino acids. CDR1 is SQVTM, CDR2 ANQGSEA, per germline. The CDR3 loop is CSVEDRGRRNTEAFF. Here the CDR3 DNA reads TGCAGCGTCGAAGACAGGGGGCGGAGGAACACTGAAGCTTTCTTT. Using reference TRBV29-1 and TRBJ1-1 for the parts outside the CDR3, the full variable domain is SAVISQKPSRDICQRGTSLTIQCQVDSQVTMMFWYRQQPGQSLTLIATANQGSEATYESGFVIDKFPISRPNLTFSTLTVSNMSPEDSSIYLCSVEDRGRRNTEAFFGQGTRLTVV.

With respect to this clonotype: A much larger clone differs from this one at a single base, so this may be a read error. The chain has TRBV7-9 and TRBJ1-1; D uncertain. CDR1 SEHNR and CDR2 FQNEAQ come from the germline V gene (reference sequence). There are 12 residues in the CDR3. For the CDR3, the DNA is TGTGCCAACAGCTTCACCCAGACTGAAGCTTTCTTT. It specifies CANSFTQTEAFF.

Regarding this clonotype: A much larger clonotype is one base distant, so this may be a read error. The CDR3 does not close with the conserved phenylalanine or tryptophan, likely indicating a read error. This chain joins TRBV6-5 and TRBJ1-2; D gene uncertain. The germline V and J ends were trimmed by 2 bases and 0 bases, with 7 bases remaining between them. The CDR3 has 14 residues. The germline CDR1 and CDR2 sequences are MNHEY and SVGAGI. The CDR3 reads CASSYSPPNYGYTL. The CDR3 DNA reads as TGTGCCAGCAGTTACAGCCCGCCTAACTATGGCTACACCCTC.

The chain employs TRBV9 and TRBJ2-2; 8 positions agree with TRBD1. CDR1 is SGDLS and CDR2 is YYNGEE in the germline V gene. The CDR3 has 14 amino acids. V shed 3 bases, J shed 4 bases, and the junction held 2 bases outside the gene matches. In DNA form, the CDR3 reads TGTGCCAGCAGCGCAGGGGGCGGCACCGGGGAGCTGTTTTTT. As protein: CASSAGGGTGELFF.

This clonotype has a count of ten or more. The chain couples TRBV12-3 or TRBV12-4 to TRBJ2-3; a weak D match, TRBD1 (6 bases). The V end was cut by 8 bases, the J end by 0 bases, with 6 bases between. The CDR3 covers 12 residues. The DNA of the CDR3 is TGTGCCAGCGGGGGCAGCACAGATACGCAGTATTTT. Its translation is CASGGSTDTQYF.

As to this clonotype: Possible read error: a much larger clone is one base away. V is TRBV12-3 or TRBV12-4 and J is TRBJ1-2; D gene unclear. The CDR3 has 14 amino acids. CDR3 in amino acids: CARSFVPSFYGYTF. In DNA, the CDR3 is TGTGCCCGCAGTTTCGTCCCGAGTTTCTATGGCTACACCTTC.